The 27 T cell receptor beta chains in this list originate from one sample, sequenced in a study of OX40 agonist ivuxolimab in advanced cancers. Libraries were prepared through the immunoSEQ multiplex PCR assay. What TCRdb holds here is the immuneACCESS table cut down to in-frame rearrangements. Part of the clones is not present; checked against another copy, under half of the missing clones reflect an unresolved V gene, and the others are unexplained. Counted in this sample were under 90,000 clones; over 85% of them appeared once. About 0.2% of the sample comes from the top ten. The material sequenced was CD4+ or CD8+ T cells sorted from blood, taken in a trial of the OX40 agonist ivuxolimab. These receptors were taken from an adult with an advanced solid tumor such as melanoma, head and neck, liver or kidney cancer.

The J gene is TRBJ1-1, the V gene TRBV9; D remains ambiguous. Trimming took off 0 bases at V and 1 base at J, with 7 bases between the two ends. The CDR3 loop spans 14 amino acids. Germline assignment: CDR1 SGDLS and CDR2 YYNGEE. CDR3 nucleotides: TGTGCCAGCAGCGTAGGGGGTCGGAACACTGAAGCTTTCTTT. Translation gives CASSVGGRNTEAFF.

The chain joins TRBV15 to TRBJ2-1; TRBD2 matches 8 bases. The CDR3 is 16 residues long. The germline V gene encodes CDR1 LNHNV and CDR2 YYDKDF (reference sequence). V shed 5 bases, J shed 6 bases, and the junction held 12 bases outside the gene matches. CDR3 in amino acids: CATSGTRTSTPNEQFF. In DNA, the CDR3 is TGTGCCACCAGCGGGACTAGGACTAGCACACCCAATGAGCAGTTCTTC.

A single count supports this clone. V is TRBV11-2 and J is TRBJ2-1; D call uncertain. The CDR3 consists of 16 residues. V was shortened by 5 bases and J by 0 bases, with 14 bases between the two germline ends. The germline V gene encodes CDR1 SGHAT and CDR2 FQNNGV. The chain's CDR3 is CASSPPSMSSYNEQFF. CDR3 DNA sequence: TGTGCCAGCAGCCCACCCTCAATGAGCTCCTACAATGAGCAGTTCTTC.

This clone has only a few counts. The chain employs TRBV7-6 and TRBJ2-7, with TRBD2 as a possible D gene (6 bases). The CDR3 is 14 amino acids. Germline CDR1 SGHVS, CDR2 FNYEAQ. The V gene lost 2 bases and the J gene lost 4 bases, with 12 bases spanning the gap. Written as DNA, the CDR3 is TGTGCCAGCAGCTTACAAGCGGGCCGGTACGAGCAGTACTTC. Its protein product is CASSLQAGRYEQYF.

As DNA, the CDR3 is TGTGCCAGCAGTGTGGGGGGAAACGAGCAGTACTTC. Protein sequence: CASSVGGNEQYF. The rearrangement links TRBV2 to TRBJ2-7; a weak D match, TRBD2 (6 bases). V was shortened by 4 bases and J by 5 bases, with 9 bases between the two germline ends. The CDR3 length is 12 residues. The germline CDR1 and CDR2 sequences are SNHLY and FYNNEI. Combining the CDR3 with reference TRBV2 and TRBJ2-7 gives the whole variable domain EPEVTQTPSHQVTQMGQEVILRCVPISNHLYFYWYRQILGQKVEFLVSFYNNEISEKSEIFDDQFSVERPDGSNFTLKIRSTKLEDSAMYFCASSVGGNEQYFGPGTRLTVT.

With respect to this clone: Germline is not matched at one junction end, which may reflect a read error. Written as DNA, the CDR3 is TGTGCCAGCACCGTGAATAGCGGGAGCAAAGATACGCAGTATTTT. Protein: CASTVNSGSKDTQYF. This rearrangement joins TRBV5-4 to TRBJ2-3, with TRBD2 identical over 9 bases. The CDR3 covers 15 residues. Germline V gives CDR1 SGHNT, CDR2 YYREEE (reference sequence).

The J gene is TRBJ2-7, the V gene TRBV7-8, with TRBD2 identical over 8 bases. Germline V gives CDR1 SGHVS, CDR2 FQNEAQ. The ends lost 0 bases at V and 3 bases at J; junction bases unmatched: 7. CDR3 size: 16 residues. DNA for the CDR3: TGTGCCAGCAGCTTAGCGCCCGGCGGGGGGTTCTACGAGCAGTACTTC. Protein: CASSLAPGGGFYEQYF. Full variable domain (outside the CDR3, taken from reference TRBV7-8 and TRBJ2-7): GAGVSQSPRYKVAKRGQDVALRCDPISGHVSLFWYQQALGQGPEFLTYFQNEAQLDKSGLPSDRFFAERPEGSVSTLKIQRTQQEDSAVYLCASSLAPGGGFYEQYFGPGTRLTVT.

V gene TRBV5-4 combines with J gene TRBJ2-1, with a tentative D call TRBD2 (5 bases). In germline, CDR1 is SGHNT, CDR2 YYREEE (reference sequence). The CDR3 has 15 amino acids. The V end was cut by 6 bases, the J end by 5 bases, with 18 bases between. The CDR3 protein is CASNFGDTFNNEQFF. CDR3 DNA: TGTGCCAGCAACTTCGGGGATACCTTTAACAATGAGCAGTTCTTC.

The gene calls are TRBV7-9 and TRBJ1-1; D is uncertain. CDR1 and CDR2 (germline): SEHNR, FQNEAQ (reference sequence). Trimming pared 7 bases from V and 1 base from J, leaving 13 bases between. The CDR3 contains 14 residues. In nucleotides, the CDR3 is TGTGCCAGCAATTCTCCGCGGAAGAACACTGAAGCTTTCTTT. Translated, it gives CASNSPRKNTEAFF.

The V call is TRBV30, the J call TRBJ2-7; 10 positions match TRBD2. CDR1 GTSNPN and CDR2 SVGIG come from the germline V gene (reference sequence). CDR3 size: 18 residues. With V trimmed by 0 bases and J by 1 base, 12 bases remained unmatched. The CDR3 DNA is TGTGCCTGGAGTGTACGTCCCAGCGGGAGGGAAAAGTCCTACGAGCAGTACTTC. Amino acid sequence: CAWSVRPSGREKSYEQYF.

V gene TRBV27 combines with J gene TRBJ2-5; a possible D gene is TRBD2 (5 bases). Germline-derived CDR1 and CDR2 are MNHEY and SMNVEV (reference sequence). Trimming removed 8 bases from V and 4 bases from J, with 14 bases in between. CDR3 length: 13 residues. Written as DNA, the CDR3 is TGTGCCAGCGCTTTACGAGGAGGAGAGACCCAGTACTTC. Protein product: CASALRGGETQYF.

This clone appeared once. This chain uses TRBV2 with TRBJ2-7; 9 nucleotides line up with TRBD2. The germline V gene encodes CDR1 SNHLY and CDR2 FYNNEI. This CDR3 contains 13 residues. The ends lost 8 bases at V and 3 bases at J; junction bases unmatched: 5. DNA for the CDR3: TGTGCCAGCGCAGCGGGGGGCTGCTACGAGCAGTACTTC. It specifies CASAAGGCYEQYF.

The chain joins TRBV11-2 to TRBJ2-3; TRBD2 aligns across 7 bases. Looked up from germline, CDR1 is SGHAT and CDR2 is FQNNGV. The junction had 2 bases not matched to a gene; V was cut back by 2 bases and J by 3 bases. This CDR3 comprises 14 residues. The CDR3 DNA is TGTGCCAGCAGCTTATCGGGAGGAACAGATACGCAGTATTTT. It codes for CASSLSGGTDTQYF.

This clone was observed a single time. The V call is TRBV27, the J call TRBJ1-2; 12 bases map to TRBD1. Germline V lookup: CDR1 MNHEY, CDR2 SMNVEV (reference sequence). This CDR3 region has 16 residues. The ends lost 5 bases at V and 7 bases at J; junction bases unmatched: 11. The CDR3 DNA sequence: TGTGCCAGCAGTAGAGGCCCGGGACAGGGGGCCGTTGGCTACACCTTC. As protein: CASSRGPGQGAVGYTF.

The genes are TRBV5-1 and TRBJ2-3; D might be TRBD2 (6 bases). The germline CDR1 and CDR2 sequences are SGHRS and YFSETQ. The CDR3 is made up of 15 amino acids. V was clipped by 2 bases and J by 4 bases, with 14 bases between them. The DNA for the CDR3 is TGCGCCAGCAGCTTAGCCCTCGGGAGACCAGATACGCAGTATTTT. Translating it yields CASSLALGRPDTQYF. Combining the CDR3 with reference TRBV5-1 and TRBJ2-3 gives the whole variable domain KAGVTQTPRYLIKTRGQQVTLSCSPISGHRSVSWYQQTPGQGLQFLFEYFSETQRNKGNFPGRFSGRQFSNSRSEMNVSTLELGDSALYLCASSLALGRPDTQYFGPGTRLTVL.

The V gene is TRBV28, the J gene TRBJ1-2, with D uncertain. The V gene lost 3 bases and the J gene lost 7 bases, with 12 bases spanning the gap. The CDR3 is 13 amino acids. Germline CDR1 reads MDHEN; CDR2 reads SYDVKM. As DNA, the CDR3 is TGTGCCAGCAGTTTTTTGGAGGCCAGTGGCTACACCTTC. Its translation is CASSFLEASGYTF.

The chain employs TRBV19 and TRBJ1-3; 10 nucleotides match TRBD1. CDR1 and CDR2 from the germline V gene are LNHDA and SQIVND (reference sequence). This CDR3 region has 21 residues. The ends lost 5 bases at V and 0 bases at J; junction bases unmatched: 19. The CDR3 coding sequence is TGTGCCAGTAGTCCCCACTCCGGGACAGGGGCGTCTTGGCCCTCTGGAAACACCATATATTTT. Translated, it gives CASSPHSGTGASWPSGNTIYF.

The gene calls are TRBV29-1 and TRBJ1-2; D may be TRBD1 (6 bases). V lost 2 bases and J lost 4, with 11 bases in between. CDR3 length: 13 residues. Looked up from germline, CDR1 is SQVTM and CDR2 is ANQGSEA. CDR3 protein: CSVEIKDSYGYTF. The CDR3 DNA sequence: TGCAGCGTTGAAATTAAGGACAGCTATGGCTACACCTTC.

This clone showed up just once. The CDR3 is CASSNRGPNEKLFF. CDR3 nucleotides: TGCGCCAGCAGCAACAGGGGTCCTAATGAAAAACTGTTTTTT. The chain employs TRBV5-1 and TRBJ1-4, with TRBD1 matching over 7 bases. The CDR3 spans 14 residues. Germline V lookup: CDR1 SGHRS, CDR2 YFSETQ. Unmatched junction bases numbered 3, after V lost 4 bases and J lost 3 bases.

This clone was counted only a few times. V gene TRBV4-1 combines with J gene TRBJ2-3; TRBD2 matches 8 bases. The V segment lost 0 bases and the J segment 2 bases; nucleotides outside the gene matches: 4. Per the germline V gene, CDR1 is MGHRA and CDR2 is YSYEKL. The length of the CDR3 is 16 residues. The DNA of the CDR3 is TGCGCCAGCAGCCAAGACCCAGCGGGGGTCACAGATACGCAGTATTTT. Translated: CASSQDPAGVTDTQYF.

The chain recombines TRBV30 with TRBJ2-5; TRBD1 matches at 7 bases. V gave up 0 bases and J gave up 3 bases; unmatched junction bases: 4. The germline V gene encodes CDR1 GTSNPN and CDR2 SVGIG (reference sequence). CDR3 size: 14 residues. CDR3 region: CAWSVQGSKETQYF. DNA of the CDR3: TGTGCCTGGAGTGTACAGGGGAGTAAAGAGACCCAGTACTTC. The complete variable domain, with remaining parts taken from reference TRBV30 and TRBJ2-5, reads SQTIHQWPATLVQPVGSPLSLECTVEGTSNPNLYWYRQAAGRGLQLLFYSVGIGQISSEVPQNLSASRPQDRQFILSSKKLLLSDSGFYLCAWSVQGSKETQYFGPGTRLLVL.

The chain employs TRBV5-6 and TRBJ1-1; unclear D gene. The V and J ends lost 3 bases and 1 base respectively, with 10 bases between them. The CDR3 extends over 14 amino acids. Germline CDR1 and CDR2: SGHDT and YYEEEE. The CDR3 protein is CASSYSFWNTEAFF. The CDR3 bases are TGTGCCAGCAGCTACAGTTTCTGGAACACTGAAGCTTTCTTT.

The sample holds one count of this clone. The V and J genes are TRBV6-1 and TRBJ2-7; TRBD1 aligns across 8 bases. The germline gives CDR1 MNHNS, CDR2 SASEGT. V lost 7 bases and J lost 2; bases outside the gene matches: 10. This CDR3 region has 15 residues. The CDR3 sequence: CASNPVGTGPYEQYF. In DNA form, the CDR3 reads TGTGCCAGCAACCCTGTGGGGACAGGCCCCTACGAGCAGTACTTC.

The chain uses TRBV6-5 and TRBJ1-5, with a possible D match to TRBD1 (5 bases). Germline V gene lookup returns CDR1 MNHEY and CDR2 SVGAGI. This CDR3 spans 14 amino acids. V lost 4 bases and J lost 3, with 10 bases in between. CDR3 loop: CASSSSGFNQPQHF. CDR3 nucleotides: TGTGCCAGCAGTTCTTCAGGGTTCAATCAGCCCCAGCATTTT.

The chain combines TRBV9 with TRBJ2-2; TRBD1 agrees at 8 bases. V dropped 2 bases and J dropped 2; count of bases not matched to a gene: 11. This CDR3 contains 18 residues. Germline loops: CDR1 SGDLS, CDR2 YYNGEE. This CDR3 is CASSVLGWTGSNTGELFF. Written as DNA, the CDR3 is TGTGCCAGCAGCGTCCTTGGGTGGACAGGGTCTAACACCGGGGAGCTGTTTTTT.

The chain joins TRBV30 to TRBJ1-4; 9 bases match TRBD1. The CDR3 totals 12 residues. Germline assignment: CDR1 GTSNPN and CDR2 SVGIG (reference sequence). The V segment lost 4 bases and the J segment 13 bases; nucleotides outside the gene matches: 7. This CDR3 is CAWNLGQGVLFF. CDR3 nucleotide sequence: TGTGCCTGGAATCTGGGACAGGGCGTACTGTTTTTT.

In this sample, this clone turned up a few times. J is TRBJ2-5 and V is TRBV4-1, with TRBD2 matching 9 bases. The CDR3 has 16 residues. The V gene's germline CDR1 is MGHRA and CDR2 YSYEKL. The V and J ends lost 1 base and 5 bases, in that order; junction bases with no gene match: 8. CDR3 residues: CASSQGSGSLGETQYF. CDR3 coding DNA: TGCGCCAGCAGCCAAGGTAGCGGGAGTTTGGGGGAGACCCAGTACTTC.